This entry lists 3 T cell receptor beta chains sequenced from one sample in a study of T cell repertoires in cytomegalovirus infection. The antigens of these receptors remain unknown. TCRdb processed the reads anew with MiXCR; each CDR3 protein has one entry. The sample has 550,000 to 850,000 distinct CDR3 sequences, 33% seen once. The specimen comprised cultured PBMCs, sampled from culture after CMV antigen stimulation. The source of these receptors is a human donor in good health (CMV status not recorded). Some clones in this sample may be carry-over from other donors' samples.

The CDR3 coding sequence is TGTGCCAGCAGCCCCACTCGGGTTAGCGCTAAAGATACGCAGTATTTT. Protein sequence: CASSPTRVSAKDTQYF. This chain links TRBV7-9 with TRBJ2-3; the D gene is possibly TRBD2 (5 bases). V shed 5 bases and J shed 5 bases, with 20 bases lying between them. CDR3 length equals 16 residues. Germline V lookup: CDR1 SEHNR, CDR2 FQNEAQ (reference sequence).

This sequence joins TRBV12-3 or TRBV12-4 and TRBJ2-7; the D is unclear. This CDR3 contains 13 residues. Trimming stripped 4 bases from V and 7 bases from J, with 14 bases between. The CDR3 bases are TGTGCCAGCAGTTCAGACCCTCTCGGGGAGCAGTACTTC. It encodes CASSSDPLGEQYF.

CDR3 nucleotides: TGTGCCAGCAGTCCCCGGGAAAAGCCCCAGCATTTT. Translating gives CASSPREKPQHF. The rearrangement uses TRBV12-3 or TRBV12-4 and TRBJ1-5; D is uncertain. Trimming took off 5 bases at V and 8 bases at J, with 10 bases between the two ends. The CDR3 is 12 residues long.